The TCR beta chain under discussion was sequenced for a study of cytomegalovirus exposure and HLA in healthy donors. The PCR had 60 Vbeta and 13 Jbeta primers. This table comes from immunoSEQ multiplex PCR, and its TCRdb copy is limited to in-frame clones, with some not included. The profile covers under 150,000 clones, with about 77% appearing a single time and 5.4% taken by the ten largest. Concerning this clone: Other nucleotide sequences in the sample specify the same CDR3.

Germline CDR1 reads KGHSH; CDR2 reads LQKENI. This CDR3 has 14 amino acids. V was clipped by 3 bases and J by 2 bases; unmatched bases: 2. The V call is TRBV18, the J call TRBJ1-2, with 8 bases aligning to TRBD1. The TCR originated in a young woman in good health and CMV-seropositive. The sequenced material came from PBMCs. The CDR3 loop reads CASSPGQANYGYTF. The DNA for the CDR3 is TGTGCCAGCTCACCGGGACAGGCGAACTATGGCTACACCTTC.